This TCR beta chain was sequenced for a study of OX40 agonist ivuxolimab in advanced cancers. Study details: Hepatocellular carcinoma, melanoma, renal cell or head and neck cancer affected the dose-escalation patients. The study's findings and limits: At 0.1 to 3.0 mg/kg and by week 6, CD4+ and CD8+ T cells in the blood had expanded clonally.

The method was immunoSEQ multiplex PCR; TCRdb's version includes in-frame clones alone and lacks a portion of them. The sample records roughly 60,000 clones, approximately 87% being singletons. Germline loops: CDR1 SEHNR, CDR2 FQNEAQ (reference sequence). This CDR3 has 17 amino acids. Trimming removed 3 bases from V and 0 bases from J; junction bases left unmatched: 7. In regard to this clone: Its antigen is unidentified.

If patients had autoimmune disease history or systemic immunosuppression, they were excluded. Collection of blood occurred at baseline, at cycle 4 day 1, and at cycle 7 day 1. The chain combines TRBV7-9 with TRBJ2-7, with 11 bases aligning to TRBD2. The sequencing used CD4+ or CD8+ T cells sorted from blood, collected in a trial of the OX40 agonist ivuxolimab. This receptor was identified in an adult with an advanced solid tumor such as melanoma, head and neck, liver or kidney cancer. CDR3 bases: TGTGCCAGCAGCTTCGAACCGGGACTAGCGGCCTCCTACGAGCAGTACTTC. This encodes CASSFEPGLAASYEQYF.